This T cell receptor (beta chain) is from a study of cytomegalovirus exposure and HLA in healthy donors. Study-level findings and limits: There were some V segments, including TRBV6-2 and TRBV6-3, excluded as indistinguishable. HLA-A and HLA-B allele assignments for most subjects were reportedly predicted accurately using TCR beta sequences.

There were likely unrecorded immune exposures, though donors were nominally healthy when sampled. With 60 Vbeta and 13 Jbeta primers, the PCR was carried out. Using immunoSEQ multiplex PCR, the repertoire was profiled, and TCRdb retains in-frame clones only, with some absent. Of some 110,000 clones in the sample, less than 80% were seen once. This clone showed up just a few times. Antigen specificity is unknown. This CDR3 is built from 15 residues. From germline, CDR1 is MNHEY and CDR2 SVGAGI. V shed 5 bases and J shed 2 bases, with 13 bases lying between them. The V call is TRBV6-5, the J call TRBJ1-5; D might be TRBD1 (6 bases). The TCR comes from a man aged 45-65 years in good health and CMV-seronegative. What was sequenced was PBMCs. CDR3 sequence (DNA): TGTGCCAGCAGTCCCCTGACAGGAGGCAATCAGCCCCAGCATTTT. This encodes CASSPLTGGNQPQHF.